Detailed here is one T cell receptor (beta chain). As yet, its antigen is unknown. These data originate in a study of T cell responses to AZD1222 COVID-19 vaccine. Findings and caveats of the study: The CD4 TCRs associated with vaccination extended across spike and predominated at 160-218 and 743-854. Donors were largely white British and mainly female; clonal diversity was possibly underestimated.

CDR1 MNHEY and CDR2 SMNVEV come from the germline V gene (reference sequence). Unmatched junction bases numbered 12, after V lost 5 bases and J lost 4 bases. The CDR3 length is 16 residues. Sequencing was performed with immunoSEQ multiplex PCR; in TCRdb, only in-frame clones are kept and a portion is missing. Found here are around 150,000 clones, roughly 92% of them singletons; the top ten hold approximately 3.8%. Recipients boosted at about 4 weeks or about 12 weeks are pooled. The chain couples TRBV27 to TRBJ1-2; TRBD1 agrees at 8 bases. Material: peripheral blood, obtained 28 days after the second AZD1222 dose. This TCR came from an adult who received the AZD1222 COVID-19 vaccine. The CDR3 coding sequence is TGTGCCAGCAGTCCCCATCGGACAGGGAACCCCTATGGCTACACCTTC. It encodes CASSPHRTGNPYGYTF.